The next 17 T cell receptor beta chains were all read from a single sample in a study of cytomegalovirus exposure and HLA in healthy donors. Researchers ran the PCR with 60 Vbeta and 13 Jbeta primers. The data were produced by immunoSEQ multiplex PCR, yet TCRdb's version contains in-frame clones alone and is incomplete. The table records 150,000 to 200,000 clones, around 77% of them present only once. Sequences were obtained from PBMCs. The receptors were sampled from a man aged 55-75 years in good health and CMV-seronegative.

This sequence joins TRBV5-1 and TRBJ2-1; TRBD1 aligns across 8 bases. Unmatched junction bases numbered 10, after V lost 4 bases and J lost 4 bases. The germline gives CDR1 SGHRS, CDR2 YFSETQ. There are 16 residues in the CDR3. The CDR3 bases are TGCGCCAGCAGCCGGGCCCGGACAGGGATATACAATGAGCAGTTCTTC. Its protein is CASSRARTGIYNEQFF.

The CDR3 loop is CASREHQNQPQHF. CDR3 bases: TGTGCCAGCAGAGAACACCAGAATCAGCCCCAGCATTTT. V and J are TRBV2 and TRBJ1-5, with unresolved D. CDR1 SNHLY and CDR2 FYNNEI come from the germline V gene. The V end was cut by 6 bases, the J end by 4 bases, with 10 bases between. The CDR3 contains 13 residues.

This chain links TRBV12-5 with TRBJ1-5; maybe TRBD1 (6 bases). Germline CDR1 LGHNT, CDR2 FRNRAP. V was clipped by 0 bases and J by 6 bases, with 18 bases between them. This CDR3 spans 17 amino acids. This CDR3 reads CASGLVHNREWVQPQHF. CDR3 coding DNA: TGTGCTAGTGGTTTGGTACATAACAGGGAATGGGTTCAGCCCCAGCATTTT.

V usage is TRBV7-6 and J usage is TRBJ2-1; 9 bases are shared with TRBD2. The length of the CDR3 is 15 residues. CDR1 and CDR2 from the germline V gene are SGHVS and FNYEAQ. V trimming: 7 bases; J trimming: 4 bases; junction bases outside the gene matches: 8. CDR3 sequence: CASKWREGIYNEQFF. Here the CDR3 DNA reads TGTGCCAGCAAGTGGCGGGAGGGAATTTACAATGAGCAGTTCTTC.

This chain links TRBV30 with TRBJ2-7; D not resolved. V dropped 2 bases and J dropped 7 bases, with 18 bases sitting between them. The germline V gene encodes CDR1 GTSNPN and CDR2 SVGIG (reference sequence). This CDR3 region has 14 residues. CDR3 sequence (DNA): TGTGCCTGGAGTCCCGGTTTAACATTCGGGGAGCAGTACTTC. Protein: CAWSPGLTFGEQYF.

Only one count was recorded for this clone. The chain is built from TRBV10-2 and TRBJ1-5, with 8 positions matching TRBD1. The CDR3 loop spans 23 amino acids. V trimming: 2 bases; J trimming: 0 bases; junction bases outside the gene matches: 24. Looked up from germline, CDR1 is WSHSY and CDR2 is SAAADI. Written as DNA, the CDR3 is TGCGCCAGCAGTGAGACACCAACAACCAGGGGGCGCGGGGGGGGATATAGCAATCAGCCCCAGCATTTT. Translated: CASSETPTTRGRGGGYSNQPQHF.

V is TRBV6-4 and J is TRBJ2-2; D is unresolved. V shed 0 bases and J shed 6 bases, with 5 bases lying between them. CDR1 is MRHNA and CDR2 is SNTAGT in the germline V gene. CDR3 size: 13 residues. CDR3 bases: TGTGCCAGCAGTGACTCTGAGGCCGGGGAGCTGTTTTTT. It encodes CASSDSEAGELFF.

The CDR3 here is CASKGIVLDQPQHF. The CDR3 bases are TGTGCCAGCAAGGGGATCGTACTTGATCAGCCCCAGCATTTT. The chain carries TRBV2 and TRBJ1-5; the D gene is possibly TRBD1 (5 bases). V dropped 7 bases and J dropped 5 bases, with 15 bases sitting between them. Germline V gives CDR1 SNHLY, CDR2 FYNNEI. The CDR3 has 14 amino acids. Complete variable domain (other parts from reference TRBV2 and TRBJ1-5): EPEVTQTPSHQVTQMGQEVILRCVPISNHLYFYWYRQILGQKVEFLVSFYNNEISEKSEIFDDQFSVERPDGSNFTLKIRSTKLEDSAMYFCASKGIVLDQPQHFGDGTRLSIL.

This clone occurred a few times. The rearrangement joins TRBV9 to TRBJ1-4; perhaps TRBD1 as D (5 bases). Germline-derived CDR1 and CDR2 are SGDLS and YYNGEE. The CDR3 totals 13 residues. Trimming removed 1 base at V and 10 bases at J, with 11 bases between. The CDR3 DNA is TGTGCCAGCAGCGTATTGGGGGGGTCAAAACTGTTTTTT. Encoded protein: CASSVLGGSKLFF.

This chain joins TRBV5-1 and TRBJ2-2, with 14 nucleotides matching TRBD2. The CDR3 sequence is 15 residues long. Germline V CDR1 and CDR2: SGHRS, YFSETQ. V was pared by 6 bases and J by 6 bases, with 4 bases of the junction left unmatched. The CDR3 protein is CASTGTSGSPGELFF. The CDR3 DNA reads as TGCGCCAGCACCGGGACTAGCGGGAGCCCCGGGGAGCTGTTTTTT.

The genes are TRBV30 and TRBJ1-1, with 7 bases matching TRBD1. The germline gives CDR1 GTSNPN, CDR2 SVGIG (reference sequence). Trimming cost V 5 bases and J 0 bases; bases outside gene matches: 9. The CDR3 spans 15 residues. CDR3 nucleotide sequence: TGTGCCTGGGCTGGAGACAGGGCCCTGAACACTGAAGCTTTCTTT. Translating gives CAWAGDRALNTEAFF. Drawing the rest from reference TRBV30 and TRBJ1-1, the complete variable domain is SQTIHQWPATLVQPVGSPLSLECTVEGTSNPNLYWYRQAAGRGLQLLFYSVGIGQISSEVPQNLSASRPQDRQFILSSKKLLLSDSGFYLCAWAGDRALNTEAFFGQGTRLTVV.

V is TRBV2 and J is TRBJ2-7; D call uncertain. CDR1 is SNHLY, CDR2 FYNNEI, per germline. This CDR3 spans 11 amino acids. Trimming took 6 bases from V and 3 from J, leaving 6 bases between them. The CDR3 DNA sequence: TGTGCCAGCAGCTCGGGCTACGAGCAGTACTTC. This encodes CASSSGYEQYF.

The rearrangement uses TRBV4-2 and TRBJ2-3; 8 positions agree with TRBD2. Trimming took 0 bases from V and 4 from J; bases not matched to a gene: 3. The CDR3 extends over 15 amino acids. Germline-derived CDR1 and CDR2 are LGHNA and YNFKEQ. CDR3 protein: CASSQEGRGADTQYF. In DNA form, the CDR3 reads TGTGCCAGCAGCCAAGAGGGGCGGGGGGCAGATACGCAGTATTTT.

V is TRBV2 and J is TRBJ2-7; 7 bases are a match to TRBD1. CDR1 and CDR2 (germline): SNHLY, FYNNEI. The length of the CDR3 is 15 residues. V lost 3 bases, J lost 0 bases, and 5 bases stayed unmatched. In nucleotides, the CDR3 is TGTGCCAGCAGTGAGGGGACAGCCTACTCCTACGAGCAGTACTTC. It codes for CASSEGTAYSYEQYF.

The chain links TRBV30 to TRBJ1-3; D may be TRBD1 (6 bases). The V gene lost 8 bases and the J gene lost 0 bases, with 11 bases spanning the gap. Germline CDR1 and CDR2: GTSNPN and SVGIG (reference sequence). The CDR3 runs 13 residues. For the CDR3, the DNA is TGTGCCACTACAGGGAGCTCTGGAAACACCATATATTTT. Translated: CATTGSSGNTIYF.

The rearrangement joins TRBV13 to TRBJ1-1; 7 bases are shared with TRBD1. V dropped 5 bases and J dropped 9; count of bases not matched to a gene: 15. The CDR3 is 15 residues long. CDR1 PRHDT and CDR2 FYEKMQ come from the germline V gene (reference sequence). CDR3 DNA: TGTGCCAGCAGCCCAGGAGGGCAGGGGGACATGAAAGCTTTCTTT. This translates into CASSPGGQGDMKAFF.

This clone was counted a few times. The chain has TRBV25-1 and TRBJ1-4; TRBD1 is a possible D gene (6 bases). The V end was cut by 6 bases, the J end by 8 bases, with 16 bases between. Germline values: CDR1 MGHDK, CDR2 SYGVNS. This CDR3 spans 14 amino acids. CDR3 in DNA: TGTGCCAGCAGGCGGGGGGGCGAGCTGGAAAAACTGTTTTTT. Protein sequence: CASRRGGELEKLFF.